This T cell receptor beta chain is from a study of Graves' ophthalmopathy and Graves' hyperthyroidism. Study background: Stable hyperthyroidism denotes an absence of ophthalmopathy throughout 18 months of follow-up. Study-level findings and limits: A model of 13 signatures distinguished ophthalmopathy from stable hyperthyroidism at less than 90% sensitivity and approximately 77% specificity. With a specificity of 72.22% and a sensitivity of about 71%, the model predicted ophthalmopathy progression.

TCR beta CDR3 amplification used RNA transcripts. HTBI primers served in a first-round RT-PCR, which a second-round multiplex PCR followed. TCRdb re-derived calls from the multiplex PCR reads in MiXCR, one entry per CDR3 protein. The sample lists around 590,000 distinct CDR3 sequences; about 35% were seen once. CDR1 and CDR2 (germline): MNHEY, SVGAGI. The CDR3 extends over 14 amino acids. Trimming took off 4 bases at V and 3 bases at J, with 10 bases between the two ends. Comment on this clonotype: Its antigen is unknown. A clone one base away is much larger, so this may be a read error.

Exclusion applied to patients with other autoimmune diseases, uncontrolled infections, pregnancy or lactation. The clonotype originates from an adult man with Graves' hyperthyroidism. J is TRBJ1-5 and V is TRBV6-5; D gene ambiguous. The sequenced sample consisted of peripheral blood or thyroid tissue (not recorded which). CDR3 DNA sequence: TGTGCCAGCAGTTCATCAGGAATCAATCAGCCCCAGCATTTT. Its protein is CASSSSGINQPQHF.